The 20 T cell receptor beta chains presented below share a single source sample, sequenced in a study of T cells in Graves' hyperthyroidism and ophthalmopathy. TCR beta CDR3 regions were amplified from RNA transcripts. A set of HTBI primers served as the primers for a first-round RT-PCR of the TCR CDR3. TCRdb analysed the multiplex PCR reads with MiXCR anew, one entry per CDR3 protein. This table holds 500,000 to 600,000 distinct CDR3 sequences, about 45% found once. Sequencing was carried out using peripheral blood or thyroid tissue (not recorded which). These receptors were obtained from a woman in her late teens or twenties with Graves' hyperthyroidism.

The J gene is TRBJ2-2, the V gene TRBV2; D perhaps matches TRBD2 (6 bases). Germline CDR1 SNHLY, CDR2 FYNNEI. Trimming stripped 2 bases from V and 1 base from J, with 14 bases between. There are 17 residues in the CDR3. CDR3 in amino acids: CASSEIAARENTGELFF. For the CDR3, the DNA is TGTGCCAGCAGTGAAATAGCGGCCCGCGAGAACACCGGGGAGCTGTTTTTT.

This chain joins TRBV12-3 or TRBV12-4 and TRBJ2-5, with D possibly TRBD1 on 6 matching bases. The J call may be faulty, since TRBJ2-1 better matches the DNA end. The CDR3 length is 13 residues. This CDR3 reads CASSGGHLSEQFF. The CDR3 nucleotides are TGTGCCAGCAGTGGGGGACACCTTTCGGAGCAGTTCTTC.

The sample holds many counts of this clonotype. The chain is built from TRBV2 and TRBJ2-7, with 9 bases aligning to TRBD2. V lost 1 base and J lost 6; bases outside the gene matches: 10. The CDR3 totals 16 residues. Germline V gene lookup returns CDR1 SNHLY and CDR2 FYNNEI. The CDR3 spells CASSEGGRALGSEQYF. The CDR3 DNA reads as TGTGCCAGCAGTGAAGGCGGGAGGGCCCTCGGTAGCGAGCAGTACTTC. Combining the CDR3 with reference TRBV2 and TRBJ2-7 gives the whole variable domain EPEVTQTPSHQVTQMGQEVILRCVPISNHLYFYWYRQILGQKVEFLVSFYNNEISEKSEIFDDQFSVERPDGSNFTLKIRSTKLEDSAMYFCASSEGGRALGSEQYFGPGTRLTVT.

CDR3 DNA sequence: TGTGCCAGCAGCCAGACCCTGGAGCAGTTCTTC. Its protein product is CASSQTLEQFF. The chain links TRBV14 to TRBJ2-1; no clear D gene. Germline V gene sequence: CDR1 SGHDN, CDR2 FVKESK. The CDR3 is 11 amino acids. Between the trimmed V and J ends, which lost 3 bases and 10 bases, there was a span of 7 bases.

The sample holds a few counts of this clonotype. The V call is TRBV19, the J call TRBJ2-6; D call uncertain. CDR3 length equals 14 residues. Trimming pared 2 bases from V and 3 bases from J, leaving 5 bases between. The germline V gene has CDR1 LNHDA and CDR2 SQIVND (reference sequence). CDR3 nucleotide sequence: TGTGCCAGTAGTATACGAGGTGGGGCCAACGTCCTGACTTTC. Its translation is CASSIRGGANVLTF.

The chain employs TRBV29-1 and TRBJ1-5, with D uncertain. The CDR3 spans 13 residues. Germline lookup yields CDR1 SQVTM and CDR2 ANQGSEA. Trimming pared 7 bases from V and 3 bases from J, leaving 13 bases between. The CDR3 sequence is CSAGGVDNQPQHF. The CDR3 nucleotides are TGCAGCGCCGGCGGGGTGGACAATCAGCCCCAGCATTTT.

In this sample, this clonotype turned up many times. Possible read error: a much larger clone is one base away. The rearrangement uses TRBV7-9 and TRBJ1-1; tentative D call: TRBD1 (5 bases). Trimming took off 4 bases at V and 3 bases at J, with 6 bases between the two ends. Germline V gene lookup returns CDR1 SEHNR and CDR2 FQNEAQ (reference sequence). The CDR3 is made up of 12 amino acids. DNA of the CDR3: TGTGCCAGCAGCTGGGGGGACACTGAAGCTTTCTTT. Translating gives CASSWGDTEAFF.

This chain connects TRBV5-8 to TRBJ2-7, with TRBD1 identical over 7 bases. The J segment lost 2 bases and the V segment lost 4 bases, leaving 12 bases of the junction unmatched. The CDR3 covers 16 residues. Germline-derived CDR1 and CDR2 are SGHTS and YDEGEE. Here the CDR3 reads CASSPPTPGQTYEQYF. The CDR3 DNA is TGTGCCAGCAGCCCACCCACGCCGGGACAGACCTACGAGCAGTACTTC. The entire variable domain, with the rest obtained from reference TRBV5-8 and TRBJ2-7, is as follows: EAGVTQSPTHLIKTRGQQATLRCSPISGHTSVYWYQQALGLGLQFLLWYDEGEERNRGNFPPRFSGRQFPNYSSELNVNALELEDSALYLCASSPPTPGQTYEQYFGPGTRLTVT.

This clonotype appeared a few times. CDR3: CSVDWRANEQFF. The CDR3 nucleotides read TGCAGCGTTGATTGGAGGGCCAATGAGCAGTTCTTC. This sequence joins TRBV29-1 and TRBJ2-1, with D possibly being TRBD2 (6 bases). From germline, CDR1 is SQVTM and CDR2 ANQGSEA. Trimming cost V 3 bases and J 6 bases, with 9 bases left between them. The CDR3 runs to 12 residues.

The rearrangement uses TRBV29-1 and TRBJ2-5; 7 bases fit TRBD1. CDR3 length: 13 residues. V lost 8 bases to trimming and J lost 5 bases; unmatched junction nucleotides: 11. Per germline, CDR1 SQVTM and CDR2 ANQGSEA. CDR3 region: CSILTGFGETQYF. CDR3 DNA sequence: TGCAGCATCCTGACAGGGTTCGGGGAGACCCAGTACTTC.

The chain has TRBV7-8 and TRBJ2-2, with a weak D call TRBD1 (6 bases). Germline values: CDR1 SGHVS, CDR2 FQNEAQ. The V gene lost 1 base and the J gene lost 6 bases, with 12 bases spanning the gap. The length of the CDR3 is 15 residues. This chain's CDR3 is CASSLGGRGSGELFF. The CDR3 DNA reads TGTGCCAGCAGCTTAGGTGGCAGGGGTTCCGGGGAGCTGTTTTTT.

The rearrangement links TRBV7-9 to TRBJ2-7; 12 bases map to TRBD1. CDR3 length: 18 residues. The germline gives CDR1 SEHNR, CDR2 FQNEAQ (reference sequence). V was pared by 5 bases and J by 3 bases, with 14 bases of the junction left unmatched. CDR3 sequence: CASSPGTGGLHYGYEQYF. CDR3 sequence (DNA): TGTGCCAGCAGCCCGGGGACAGGGGGCCTCCACTATGGCTACGAGCAGTACTTC.

This chain uses TRBV2 with TRBJ2-1; possible D gene TRBD2, 5 bases. Trimming left V 9 bases short and J 0 bases short, with 12 bases between. The CDR3 consists of 14 residues. Germline CDR1 and CDR2: SNHLY and FYNNEI. DNA of the CDR3: TGTGCCAGAAAGCGGCCAAACTCCTACAATGAGCAGTTCTTC. Residues: CARKRPNSYNEQFF.

J is TRBJ1-5 and V is TRBV29-1; D is undetermined. The V gene lost 8 bases and the J gene lost 5 bases, with 7 bases spanning the gap. This CDR3 region has 10 residues. Per germline, CDR1 SQVTM and CDR2 ANQGSEA. Here the CDR3 DNA reads TGCAGCTTCGGGGATCAGCCCCAGCATTTT. This encodes CSFGDQPQHF.

Points on this clonotype: The CDR3 carries no conserved terminal phenylalanine or tryptophan, so it likely arises from a read error. Because the CDR3's place on the DNA is in doubt, the DNA is left out and the CDR3 is given as listed by TCRdb. This chain joins TRBV29-1 and TRBJ2-6; the D call in the table, TRBD1, was not verified against the DNA. Germline V gene data show CDR1 as SQVTM and CDR2 as ANQGSEA. The CDR3 has 11 amino acids, counting both end residues. The CDR3 sequence is CSVAGTGDPDT.

To note about this clonotype: This may be a read error, as it is one base from a much larger clone. This sequence joins TRBV2 and TRBJ2-1; D might be TRBD2 (5 bases). This CDR3 comprises 17 residues. CDR1 SNHLY and CDR2 FYNNEI come from the germline V gene. The CDR3 region is CAGSEALRRLLKNEQFF. DNA for the CDR3: TGTGCCGGCAGTGAAGCGCTTCGTCGACTATTAAAGAATGAGCAGTTCTTC.

This rearrangement joins TRBV29-1 to TRBJ2-5; D ambiguous. V shed 0 bases and J shed 5 bases, with 13 bases lying between them. Germline V gives CDR1 SQVTM, CDR2 ANQGSEA. CDR3 length equals 14 residues. The CDR3 DNA sequence: TGCAGCGTTGAAGACAGCATGCGTTTGGAGACCCAGTACTTC. It specifies CSVEDSMRLETQYF.

This clonotype was recorded at least ten times. The J gene is TRBJ1-3, the V gene TRBV20-1; D perhaps matches TRBD1 (5 bases). The V and J ends lost 0 bases and 4 bases respectively, with 13 bases between them. Per germline, CDR1 DFQATT and CDR2 SNEGSKA (reference sequence). The CDR3 is 15 residues long. The DNA of the CDR3 is TGCAGTGCTAGAGATTTCCGGGGGTCGGGAAACACCATATATTTT. It encodes CSARDFRGSGNTIYF.

The chain couples TRBV29-1 to TRBJ1-1, with 7 bases that match TRBD1. Germline assignment: CDR1 SQVTM and CDR2 ANQGSEA. There are 14 residues in the CDR3. V dropped 8 bases and J dropped 4; count of bases not matched to a gene: 13. This CDR3 reads CSQTTDRRGTEAFF. For the CDR3, the DNA is TGCAGCCAAACGACGGACAGGCGGGGCACTGAAGCTTTCTTT.

This clonotype was recorded at least ten times. This rearrangement joins TRBV6-5 to TRBJ1-1; D is ambiguous. This CDR3 contains 13 residues. Germline loops: CDR1 MNHEY, CDR2 SVGAGI. V was trimmed by 3 bases and J by 6 bases, leaving 11 bases between them. As DNA, the CDR3 is TGTGCCAGCAGTTATTTCGGACGGGCTGAAGCTTTCTTT. It is translated as CASSYFGRAEAFF.